This T cell receptor (beta chain) came from a study of identical twins (dated by TCRdb to about 2016). Study-wide context: To test whether fetal clonotypes persist, this study deep-sequenced TCR alpha and beta repertoires from monozygotic twins, from unrelated adults of various ages, and from cord blood. Replicate twin experiments were performed at different times using different library preparation protocols to rule out contamination. The study at large found these results: The excess sharing between twins in beta out-of-frame sequences was weaker because fewer shared sequences reduced the signal-to-noise ratio. Abundant cord blood beta clonotypes carried fewer insertions; young adult naive repertoires showed a weaker similar trend, while memory repertoires showed none. Because the same donors could not be followed over many years, the conclusions depended on cross-sectional statistical analysis. Invariant T cells such as MAIT and iNKT could partly confound zero-insertion analyses, though diverse VJ usage argued against this for most clonotypes. In monozygotic twins, out-of-frame TCR alpha sharing was systematically underestimated by recombination models, although the models agreed with sharing between unrelated individuals. Compared with coincidental sharing between unrelated individuals, an excess of low generation-probability sequences was observed among out-of-frame TCR alpha sequences shared between twins.

Inclusive of the bounding cysteine and phenylalanine, the CDR3 is 14 residues long. Just the 42-base CDR3 DNA is kept, in frame starting at base 1. Trimming removed 3 bases from V and 3 bases from J; the gene matches leave 7 bases unexplained. From a lookup of the germline V gene (reference sequence), CDR1 and CDR2 are DFQATT and SNEGSKA. On this clonotype itself: Its recognized antigen is unknown. Qualities for individual bases were not recorded, and no much larger clone is one base off.

All donors were healthy Caucasians. Miltenyi CD45RO+ enrichment and human naive T-cell isolation kits were used to isolate memory (CD45RO+) and naive T cells from PBMC. Libraries were prepared through 5' RACE. TCRdb records Illumina HiSeq 2000 as the sequencer. Template switching added a universal primer binding site, and the final cDNA carried a unique molecular identifier that allowed TCR cDNA molecules to be counted accurately. Specific primers in the conserved constant-segment region were used to synthesize first-strand cDNA for the TCR alpha and beta chains. To control for contamination, each cDNA library was double barcoded with a SMART-Mk sample barcode plus Illumina barcodes. TruSeq adapter sequences, together with Illumina sample barcodes, were added in two successive PCR steps. The Illumina HiSeq platform was used with custom primers to sequence TCR alpha and beta cDNA libraries. In the authors' own workflow: MiGEC was used to process raw reads and extract unique molecular identifiers, and MiXCR was used to find CDR3 positions. For each individual, recombination models were inferred using an EM algorithm with the repgenHMM and IGoR tools. Shared clonotypes were analyzed with the tcR package in R, and sharing was normalized by the product of cloneset sizes. Out-of-frame nonproductive sequences were analyzed to study raw recombination free of thymic and clonal selection effects. Through fastp at Q25 and MiXCR, TCRdb rebuilt clones from the public reads, retaining in-frame beta chains. Merged by CDR3 protein, the rows form single entries marked with the most common genes and DNA. What appears here as the V and J calls and clone size reflects TCRdb's work, not the paper's. The sample yields approximately 260,000 distinct CDR3 sequences; over 12% were counted once. The ten largest clones add up to around 9% of the sample.

The receptor's source is a woman between 18 and 29 years old in good health. Sequencing was carried out using memory (CD45RO+) T cells sorted from blood. In the paper's terms, the cell subset or site label means: CD45RO+ enriched T cells. The V and J segments used are TRBV20-1 and TRBJ2-7, with TRBD1 identical over 8 junction bases. This receptor carries the CDR3 CSARRTGRRYEQYF. At the DNA level, the sequence is TGCAGTGCTAGGAGGACAGGGAGGCGCTACGAGCAGTACTTC.